Listed below are T cell receptor beta chains from one sample, sequenced in a study of tumor-infiltrating lymphocytes in primary liver carcinoma. TCRdb reprocessed the multiplex PCR reads with MiXCR, giving one entry per CDR3 protein. The table has 75,000 to 80,000 distinct CDR3 sequences, 69% seen once; the top ten hold roughly 25%. The sequencing input was tumor-adjacent normal liver tissue. Receptor source: a man aged 35 to 55 with primary liver carcinoma and hepatitis B virus infection. The CDR3 runs from the conserved cysteine through the conserved F or W. D genes are given only for firm matches. Where a row states a size, it is once, few, many or the class of an expanded clone; other rows omit it.

J gene: TRBJ2-7
D gene: TRBD1
clone size: NA
V gene: TRBV29-1
CDR3 DNA: TGCCGCGTTGAAGATGATGCAAAGACAGGGCAGAACGAGCAGTACTTC
CDR3 protein: CRVEDDAKTGQNEQYF

J gene: TRBJ2-5
D gene: NA
clone size: many
V gene: TRBV7-9
CDR3 DNA: TGTGCCAGCAGCTTACTCACAGGGAGCCAAGAGACCCAGTACTTC
CDR3 protein: CASSLLTGSQETQYF

J gene: TRBJ1-5
D gene: TRBD1
clone size: NA
V gene: TRBV10-3
CDR3 DNA: TGTGCCATCAGTCCGACAGGGGATAATCAGCCCCAGCATTTT
CDR3 protein: CAISPTGDNQPQHF

J gene: TRBJ1-3
D gene: TRBD1
clone size: NA
V gene: TRBV4-1
CDR3 DNA: TGCGCCAACAGTCCTACAGGGGATACTGGAAACACCATATATTTT
CDR3 protein: CANSPTGDTGNTIYF

J gene: TRBJ2-1
D gene: TRBD2
clone size: NA
V gene: TRBV11-2
CDR3 DNA: TGTGCCAGCAGCTTAGAGCTCCTAGCGGAAACGAACGAGCAGATCTTC
CDR3 protein: CASSLELLAETNEQIF

J gene: TRBJ2-3
D gene: TRBD2
clone size: many
V gene: TRBV14
CDR3 DNA: TGTGCCAGCAGCCACAGAGTAGCGGGACTCACAGATACGCAGTATTTT
CDR3 protein: CASSHRVAGLTDTQYF

J gene: TRBJ2-7
D gene: TRBD2
clone size: NA
V gene: TRBV25-1
CDR3 DNA: TGTGCCAGCAGTCCCCGGGGCGGGAGCGATTCCTACGAGCAGTACTTC
CDR3 protein: CASSPRGGSDSYEQYF

J gene: TRBJ1-2
D gene: NA
clone size: NA
V gene: TRBV10-3
CDR3 DNA: TGTGCCATCAGTATGACAGAGCCGACTCGTGGCTACACCTTC
CDR3 protein: CAISMTEPTRGYTF

J gene: TRBJ2-3
D gene: TRBD2
clone size: many
V gene: TRBV13
CDR3 DNA: TGTGCCAGCAGCCTTCGGGAGGAAGATCCCACAGATACGCAGTATTTT
CDR3 protein: CASSLREEDPTDTQYF

J gene: TRBJ2-3
D gene: NA
clone size: NA
V gene: TRBV29-1
CDR3 DNA: TGCAGCGTTACCACACATACGCAGTATTTT
CDR3 protein: CSVTTHTQYF

J gene: TRBJ2-7
D gene: TRBD1
clone size: few
V gene: TRBV29-1
CDR3 DNA: TGCAGCGCCTGGACAGGTCCTTCCTACGAGCCGTACTTC
CDR3 protein: CSAWTGPSYEPYF

J gene: TRBJ2-7
D gene: NA
clone size: NA
V gene: TRBV29-1
CDR3 DNA: TGCAGTGGGGCACAGAGGGACCCCTACGAGCAGTACTTC
CDR3 protein: CSGAQRDPYEQYF